A selection of T cell receptor beta chains follows, all from one sample in a study of human T cells and chemical hapten exposure. TCRdb itself ran the RACE reads through MiXCR, one entry per CDR3 protein. The sample holds about 120,000 distinct CDR3 sequences, roughly 12% seen once. The material sequenced was whole blood, taken in connection with sensitization to the hapten diphenylcyclopropenone (DPC). Receptors originate from a woman aged 45-60 years with alopecia areata. Some clones in this sample may be carry-over from other donors' samples. Both conserved end residues are part of each CDR3. A D gene is named only where the DNA matches it firmly. Only part of the rows carry a size: once, few, many, or a class if the clone is expanded.

D gene,V gene,clone size,J gene,CDR3 protein,CDR3 DNA
.,TRBV7-9,few,TRBJ2-1,CASSLGRSWEQFF,TGTGCCAGCAGCTTGGGACGCTCCTGGGAGCAGTTCTTC
.,TRBV29-1,.,TRBJ2-5,CSTPGSAAKETQYF,TGCAGCACGCCAGGCTCTGCGGCAAAGGAGACCCAGTACTTC
.,TRBV29-1,many,TRBJ2-4,CSGTDQNIQYF,TGCAGCGGGACAGACCAAAACATTCAGTACTTC
.,TRBV7-2,few,TRBJ2-4,CASSRGNENIQYF,TGTGCCAGCAGCCGGGGGAACGAAAACATTCAGTACTTC
.,TRBV5-1,few,TRBJ1-2,CASSDDRQLPYGYTF,TGCGCCAGCAGCGACGACAGGCAGCTACCCTATGGCTACACCTTC
.,TRBV5-4,few,TRBJ2-3,CASSLKGGPSTDTQYF,TGTGCCAGCAGCTTGAAAGGGGGGCCTTCGACAGATACGCAGTATTTT
.,TRBV27,.,TRBJ2-2,CASSLSAGTGELFF,TGTGCCAGCAGTTTATCAGCAGGGACCGGGGAGCTGTTTTTT
TRBD2,TRBV5-1,many,TRBJ2-2,CASSEGLADNTGELFF,TGCGCCAGCAGCGAAGGACTAGCGGATAACACCGGGGAGCTGTTTTTT
.,TRBV20-1,few,TRBJ2-7,CSASKATGSLSSYEQYF,TGCAGTGCCAGCAAAGCAACCGGGAGCTTGAGCTCCTACGAGCAGTACTTC
.,TRBV24-1,.,TRBJ2-6,CATGESGANVLTF,TGTGCCACCGGGGAGTCTGGGGCCAACGTCCTGACTTTC
.,TRBV28,.,TRBJ1-5,CASSLETAAHQPQHF,TGTGCCAGCAGTTTGGAGACAGCAGCCCATCAGCCCCAGCATTTT
TRBD1,TRBV11-3,many,TRBJ2-7,CASSSEDRWNEQYF,TGTGCCAGCAGCTCCGAGGACAGGTGGAACGAGCAGTACTTC
TRBD1,TRBV5-1,.,TRBJ1-4,CASSLQNRGPNEKLFF,TGCGCCAGCAGCTTGCAGAACAGGGGTCCTAATGAAAAACTGTTTTTT
.,TRBV7-2,.,TRBJ2-7,CASSSSGYSYEQYF,TGTGCCAGCAGCTCGAGCGGGTACTCCTACGAGCAGTACTTC
.,TRBV5-1,many,TRBJ2-5,CASSFGGGAETQYF,TGCGCCAGCAGCTTTGGAGGGGGCGCGGAGACCCAGTACTTC
TRBD1,TRBV29-1,few,TRBJ2-3,CSVIPGQGGWVADTQYF,TGCAGCGTTATCCCGGGACAGGGCGGCTGGGTAGCAGATACGCAGTATTTT
TRBD1,TRBV9,.,TRBJ1-5,CASSSGQEYNQPQHF,TGTGCCAGCAGCTCAGGACAGGAGTACAATCAGCCCCAGCATTTT
TRBD1,TRBV20-1,few,TRBJ2-7,CSARGSYRDSSYEQYF,TGCAGTGCTAGAGGATCCTACCGGGACAGCTCCTACGAGCAGTACTTC
TRBD1,TRBV12-3/TRBV12-4,few,TRBJ2-1,CASSLGGGVNEQFF,TGTGCCAGCAGTTTAGGAGGGGGCGTGAATGAGCAGTTCTTC
.,TRBV12-3/TRBV12-4,.,TRBJ1-5,CASSTLQGPQHF,TGTGCCAGCAGTACCCTCCAGGGGCCCCAGCATTTT
.,TRBV5-4,few,TRBJ1-1,CASSSAGMNTEAFF,TGTGCCAGCAGCTCGGCCGGGATGAACACTGAAGCTTTCTTT
.,TRBV6-6,.,TRBJ1-5,CATSRSNQPQHF,TGTGCCACCTCAAGAAGCAATCAGCCCCAGCATTTT
.,TRBV11-2,few,TRBJ1-4,CASSLGGAEKLFF,TGTGCCAGCAGCTTAGGCGGGGCTGAAAAACTGTTTTTT
TRBD1,TRBV12-3/TRBV12-4,few,TRBJ2-3,CASSLNRGNTDTQYF,TGTGCCAGCAGTTTGAACAGGGGGAACACAGATACGCAGTATTTT
.,TRBV12-3/TRBV12-4,.,TRBJ1-2,CASSPYTGRGGYTF,TGTGCCAGCAGTCCCTACACGGGTAGAGGCGGCTACACCTTC